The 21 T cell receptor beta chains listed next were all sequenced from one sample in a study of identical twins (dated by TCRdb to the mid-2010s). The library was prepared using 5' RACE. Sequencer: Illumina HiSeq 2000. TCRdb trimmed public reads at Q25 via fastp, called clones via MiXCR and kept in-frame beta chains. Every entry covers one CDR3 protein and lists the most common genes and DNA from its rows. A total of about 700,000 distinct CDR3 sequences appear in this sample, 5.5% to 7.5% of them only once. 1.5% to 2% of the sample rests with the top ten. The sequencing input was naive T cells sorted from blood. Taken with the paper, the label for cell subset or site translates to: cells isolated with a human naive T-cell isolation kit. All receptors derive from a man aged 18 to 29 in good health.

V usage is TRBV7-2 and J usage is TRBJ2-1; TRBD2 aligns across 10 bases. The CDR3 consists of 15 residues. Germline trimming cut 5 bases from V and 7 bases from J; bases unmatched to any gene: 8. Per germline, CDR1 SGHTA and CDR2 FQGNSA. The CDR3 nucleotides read TGTGCCAGCAGCCTGGGGGCTAGCGGGAGAAATGAGCAGTTCTTC. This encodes CASSLGASGRNEQFF.

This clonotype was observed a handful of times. In nucleotides, the CDR3 is TGTGCCCCGAGCGCGTCTAGCGGGAGCTACGAGCAGTACTTC. Translation gives CAPSASSGSYEQYF. The chain recombines TRBV30 with TRBJ2-7; 10 bases line up with TRBD2. The CDR3 length is 14 residues. CDR1 is GTSNPN, CDR2 SVGIG, per germline (reference sequence). V shed 8 bases and J 3 bases; nucleotides not matched to a gene: 10. The full variable domain, rest sourced from reference TRBV30 and TRBJ2-7, is SQTIHQWPATLVQPVGSPLSLECTVEGTSNPNLYWYRQAAGRGLQLLFYSVGIGQISSEVPQNLSASRPQDRQFILSSKKLLLSDSGFYLCAPSASSGSYEQYFGPGTRLTVT.

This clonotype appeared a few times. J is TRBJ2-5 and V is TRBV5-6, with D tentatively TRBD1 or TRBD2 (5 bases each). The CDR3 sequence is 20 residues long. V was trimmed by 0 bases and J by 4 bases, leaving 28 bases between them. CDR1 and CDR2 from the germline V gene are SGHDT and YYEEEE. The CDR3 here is CASSLGLRLSGPRGTETQYF. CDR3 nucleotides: TGTGCCAGCAGCTTGGGTCTACGGCTCTCAGGGCCCCGAGGGACAGAGACCCAGTACTTC.

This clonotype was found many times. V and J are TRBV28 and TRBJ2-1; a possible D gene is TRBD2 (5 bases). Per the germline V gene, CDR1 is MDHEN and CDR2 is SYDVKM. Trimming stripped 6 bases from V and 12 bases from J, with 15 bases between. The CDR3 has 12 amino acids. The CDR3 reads CASSRKKGGQFF. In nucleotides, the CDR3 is TGTGCCAGCAGCCGAAAAAAAGGAGGGCAGTTCTTC.

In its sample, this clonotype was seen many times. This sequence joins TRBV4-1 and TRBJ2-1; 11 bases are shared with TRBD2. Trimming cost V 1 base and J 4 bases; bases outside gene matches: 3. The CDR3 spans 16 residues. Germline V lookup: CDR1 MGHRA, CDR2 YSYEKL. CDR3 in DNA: TGCGCCAGCAGCCAAGTGATAGCGGGAGGGTACAATGAGCAGTTCTTC. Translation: CASSQVIAGGYNEQFF.

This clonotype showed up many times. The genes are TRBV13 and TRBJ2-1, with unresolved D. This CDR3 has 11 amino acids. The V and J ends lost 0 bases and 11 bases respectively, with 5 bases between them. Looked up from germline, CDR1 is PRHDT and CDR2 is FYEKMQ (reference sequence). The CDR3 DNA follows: TGTGCCAGCAGCTTAGGACAGAAGCAGTTCTTC. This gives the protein CASSLGQKQFF.

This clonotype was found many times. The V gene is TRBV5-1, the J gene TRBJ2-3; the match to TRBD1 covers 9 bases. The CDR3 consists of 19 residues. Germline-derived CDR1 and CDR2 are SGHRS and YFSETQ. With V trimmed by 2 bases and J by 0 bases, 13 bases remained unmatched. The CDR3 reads CASSFHRDRASASTDTQYF. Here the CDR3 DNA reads TGCGCCAGCAGCTTCCACCGGGACAGGGCCTCGGCTAGCACAGATACGCAGTATTTT.

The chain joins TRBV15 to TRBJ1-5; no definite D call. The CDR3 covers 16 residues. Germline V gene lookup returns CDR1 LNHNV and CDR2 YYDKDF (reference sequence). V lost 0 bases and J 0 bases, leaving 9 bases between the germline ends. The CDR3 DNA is TGTGCCACCAGCAGAGATACCCCGTATAGCAATCAGCCCCAGCATTTT. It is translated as CATSRDTPYSNQPQHF.

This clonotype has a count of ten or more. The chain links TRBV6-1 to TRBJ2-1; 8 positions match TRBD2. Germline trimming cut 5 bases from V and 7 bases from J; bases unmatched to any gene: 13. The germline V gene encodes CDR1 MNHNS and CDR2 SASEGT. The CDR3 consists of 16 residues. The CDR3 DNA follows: TGTGCCAGCAGTCGCCCCGGGACTAGACATACTAATGAGCAGTTCTTC. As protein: CASSRPGTRHTNEQFF.

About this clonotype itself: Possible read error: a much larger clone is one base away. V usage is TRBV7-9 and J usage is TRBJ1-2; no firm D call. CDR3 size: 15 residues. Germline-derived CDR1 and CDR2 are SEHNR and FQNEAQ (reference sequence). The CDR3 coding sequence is TGTGCCAGCAGCTTAGAGGAGGGCACCAACTATGGCTCCACCTTC. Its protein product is CASSLEEGTNYGSTF.

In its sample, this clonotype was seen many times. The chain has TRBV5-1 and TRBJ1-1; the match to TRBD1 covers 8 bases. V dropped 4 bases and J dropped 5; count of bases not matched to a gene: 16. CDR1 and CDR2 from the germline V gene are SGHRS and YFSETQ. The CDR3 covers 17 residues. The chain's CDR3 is CASSTQPGTGPTTEAFF. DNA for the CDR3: TGCGCCAGCAGCACACAACCGGGGACAGGACCTACAACTGAAGCTTTCTTT.

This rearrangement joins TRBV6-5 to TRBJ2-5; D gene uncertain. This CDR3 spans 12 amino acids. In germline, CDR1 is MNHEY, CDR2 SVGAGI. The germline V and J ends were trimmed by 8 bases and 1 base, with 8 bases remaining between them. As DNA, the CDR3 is TGTGCCAGCGGGCCGCTCCAAGAGACCCAGTACTTC. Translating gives CASGPLQETQYF.

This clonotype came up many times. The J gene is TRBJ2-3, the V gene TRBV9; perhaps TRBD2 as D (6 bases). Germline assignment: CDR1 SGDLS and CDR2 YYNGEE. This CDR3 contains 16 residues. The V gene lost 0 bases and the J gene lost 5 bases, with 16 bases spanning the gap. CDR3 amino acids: CASSVGVGGPGDTQYF. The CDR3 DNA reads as TGTGCCAGCAGCGTAGGGGTAGGAGGGCCGGGAGATACGCAGTATTTT.

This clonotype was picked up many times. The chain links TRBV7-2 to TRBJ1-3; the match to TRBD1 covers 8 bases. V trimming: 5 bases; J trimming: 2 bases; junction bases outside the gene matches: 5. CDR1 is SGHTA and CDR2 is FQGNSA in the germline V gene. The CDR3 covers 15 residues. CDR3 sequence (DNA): TGTGCCAGCAGCCCCGCCAGGGGGCCTGGAAACACCATATATTTT. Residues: CASSPARGPGNTIYF.

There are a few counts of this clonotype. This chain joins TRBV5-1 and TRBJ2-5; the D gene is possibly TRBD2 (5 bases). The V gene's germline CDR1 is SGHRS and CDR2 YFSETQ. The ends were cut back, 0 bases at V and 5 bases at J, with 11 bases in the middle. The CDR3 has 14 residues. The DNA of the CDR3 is TGCGCCAGCAGCTTGGCCGAGGGTTCCGAGACCCAGTACTTC. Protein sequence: CASSLAEGSETQYF.

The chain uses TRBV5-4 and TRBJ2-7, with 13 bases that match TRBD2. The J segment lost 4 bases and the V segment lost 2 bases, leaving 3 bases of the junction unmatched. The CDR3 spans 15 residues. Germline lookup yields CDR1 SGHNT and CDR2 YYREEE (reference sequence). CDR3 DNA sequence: TGTGCCAGCAGCTTTGGACTAGCGGGGGAGTACGAGCAGTACGTC. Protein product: CASSFGLAGEYEQYV.

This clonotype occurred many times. The CDR3 spells CASSYSSSGGEQFF. CDR3 bases: TGTGCCAGCAGTTACTCGAGTTCGGGTGGTGAGCAGTTCTTC. The chain employs TRBV6-5 and TRBJ2-1, with unresolved D. Trimming removed 0 bases from V and 9 bases from J, with 12 bases in between. The CDR3 covers 14 residues. From germline, CDR1 is MNHEY and CDR2 SVGAGI.

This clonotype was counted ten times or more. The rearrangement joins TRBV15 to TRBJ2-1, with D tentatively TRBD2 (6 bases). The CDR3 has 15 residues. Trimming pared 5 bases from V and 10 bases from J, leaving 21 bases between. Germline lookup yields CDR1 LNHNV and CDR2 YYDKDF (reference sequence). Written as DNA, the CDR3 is TGTGCCACCAGCGGGGGACTGGGGGTAGGAAACGAGCAGTTCTTC. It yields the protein CATSGGLGVGNEQFF. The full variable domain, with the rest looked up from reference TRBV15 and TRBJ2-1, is DAMVIQNPRYQVTQFGKPVTLSCSQTLNHNVMYWYQQKSSQAPKLLFHYYDKDFNNEADTPDNFQSRRPNTSFCFLDIRSPGLGDTAMYLCATSGGLGVGNEQFFGPGTRLTVL.

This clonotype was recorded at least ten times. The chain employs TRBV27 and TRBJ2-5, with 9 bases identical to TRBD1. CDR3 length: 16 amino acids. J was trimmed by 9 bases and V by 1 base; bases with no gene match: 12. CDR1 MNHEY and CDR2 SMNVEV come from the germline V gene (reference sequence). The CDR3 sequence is CASSLLYRDRATPQYF. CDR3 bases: TGTGCCAGCAGTTTATTGTACCGGGACAGGGCAACGCCCCAGTACTTC.

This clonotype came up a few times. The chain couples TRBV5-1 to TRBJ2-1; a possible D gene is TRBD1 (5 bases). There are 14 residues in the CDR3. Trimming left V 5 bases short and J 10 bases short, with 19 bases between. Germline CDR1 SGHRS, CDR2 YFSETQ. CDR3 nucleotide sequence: TGCGCCAGCAGTTCCCACCGCAGGGAACTGGAGCAGTTCTTC. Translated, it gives CASSSHRRELEQFF.

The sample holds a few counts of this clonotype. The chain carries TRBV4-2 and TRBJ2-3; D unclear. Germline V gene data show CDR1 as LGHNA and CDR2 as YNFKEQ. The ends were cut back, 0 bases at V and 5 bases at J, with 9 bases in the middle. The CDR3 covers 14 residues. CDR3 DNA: TGTGCCAGCAGCCAAGATCTAAGGGAAGATACGCAGTATTTT. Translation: CASSQDLREDTQYF.